This T cell receptor (beta chain) was profiled in a study of siplizumab effects on memory and regulatory T cells. Each sample contributed roughly 10^5 TCR templates to the assay. Data came from immunoSEQ multiplex PCR; TCRdb stores just in-frame clones and leaves some out. Altogether 90,000 to 110,000 clones are present, roughly nine tenths being singletons, with the ten largest covering roughly 0.75%. With V trimmed by 5 bases and J by 3 bases, 4 bases remained unmatched. Looked up from germline, CDR1 is SGHVS and CDR2 is FNYEAQ. The CDR3 is 15 amino acids. As to this clone: Its antigen is undetermined.

Study results and limitations: Siplizumab significantly brought down the alloreactive sequences that trace back to unstimulated CD4+ memory cells. Siplizumab gave mappable alloreactive CD4+ clones an average Treg-derived fraction of approximately 64%, against roughly 26% in controls.

This receptor was obtained from a human donor in good health. This chain joins TRBV7-6 and TRBJ2-3, with 11 bases matching TRBD2. Sequencing input: Tregs sorted from blood. In DNA, the CDR3 is TGTGCCAGCAGCCCCCGGACTAGCGGGACAGATACGCAGTATTTT. Residues: CASSPRTSGTDTQYF.